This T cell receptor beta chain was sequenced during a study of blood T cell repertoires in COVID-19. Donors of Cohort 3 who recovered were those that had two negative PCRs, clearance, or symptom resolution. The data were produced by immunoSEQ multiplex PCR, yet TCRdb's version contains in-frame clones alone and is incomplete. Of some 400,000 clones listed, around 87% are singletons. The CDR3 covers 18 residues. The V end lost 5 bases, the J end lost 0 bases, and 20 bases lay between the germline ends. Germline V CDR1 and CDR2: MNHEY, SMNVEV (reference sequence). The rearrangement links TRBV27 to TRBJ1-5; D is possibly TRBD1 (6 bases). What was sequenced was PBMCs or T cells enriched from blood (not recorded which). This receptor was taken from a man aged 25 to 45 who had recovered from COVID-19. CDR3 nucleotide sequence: TGTGCCAGCAGTGCGTCCCGATCCGGGGGGCGTAGCAATCAGCCCCAGCATTTT. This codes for CASSASRSGGRSNQPQHF.